A single TCR beta chain is shown here with its context. Its antigen is still unknown. No base qualities exist here, and no much larger clone lies one base off it. The data were taken from a study of cytomegalovirus exposure and HLA in healthy donors (dated by TCRdb to about 2017). For context, the study as a whole: According to a later analysis, one platform produced both the 110 or so validation repertoires and the 666 repertoires of the first cohort. The aim of the study was to test whether cataloging public T cell receptors could identify signatures of past pathogen exposure. A separate validation cohort of some 130 different subjects was used in addition to the approximately 700-subject first cohort. To predict cytomegalovirus infection status, the study brought together high-throughput TCR immunosequencing, statistical association of individual TCRs with disease status, and machine learning.

Donors formed part of the validation cohort, which comprised fewer than 150 subjects and was distinct from the first cohort of several hundred subjects. The method was the immunoSEQ multiplex PCR assay. As for the authors' bioinformatics: To diagnose cytomegalovirus status from the catalog of TCR beta chain sequences, a statistical classification framework was built. Entries here come from immuneACCESS through TCRdb and include only in-frame sequences with V and J called. Some clones fail to appear in such tables; in the studies checked, an unresolved V gene covers under half of the shortfall, and the cause of the remainder is unknown. The DNA gave D and trimming, while V, J and clone size come from that table. The sample table holds tens of thousands of clones, of which over 85% were seen once. Less than 5% of the sample goes to the ten largest clones. The germline V gene (reference sequence) sets CDR1 to LNHDA and CDR2 to SQIVND. Including cysteine and phenylalanine, the CDR3 has 13 amino acids. CDR3 DNA only is kept here, 39 bases in frame from base 1. V has 3 bases trimmed and J has 13 bases trimmed; junction bases matching no gene number 9.

Overall results and qualifications from the work: The authors suggested that the approach could potentially be generalized to other disease states and immunological phenotypes. Of the cluster scores, roughly 95% were above 0 in a later analysis, which found that TCRs clustered in the first cohort also tended to co-occur in the 95 to 150 validation repertoires. The validation cohort had no HLA typing available for a later analysis, so co-occurrence within that cohort was assessed over all 130 or so repertoires. In vitro tests confirmed that a few of the cytomegalovirus-associated TCR beta chains recognize cytomegalovirus antigens. The study listed 150 to 200 TCR beta chains as associated with cytomegalovirus. Most TCR sequences were seen in very few donors, while some public TCRs were found in many individuals. Cytomegalovirus status was reported to be diagnosed by the classifier with high specificity and sensitivity in both the original and validation cohorts.

Input material: PBMCs. The chain is encoded by TRBV19 joined to TRBJ2-1, and TRBD2 aligns with 7 junction nucleotides. The origin of this receptor is a woman under 30 in good health and CMV-seropositive. The encoded CDR3 is CASSMAAGMSQFF. The DNA reads TGTGCCAGTAGTATGGCAGCGGGGATGAGCCAGTTCTTC.